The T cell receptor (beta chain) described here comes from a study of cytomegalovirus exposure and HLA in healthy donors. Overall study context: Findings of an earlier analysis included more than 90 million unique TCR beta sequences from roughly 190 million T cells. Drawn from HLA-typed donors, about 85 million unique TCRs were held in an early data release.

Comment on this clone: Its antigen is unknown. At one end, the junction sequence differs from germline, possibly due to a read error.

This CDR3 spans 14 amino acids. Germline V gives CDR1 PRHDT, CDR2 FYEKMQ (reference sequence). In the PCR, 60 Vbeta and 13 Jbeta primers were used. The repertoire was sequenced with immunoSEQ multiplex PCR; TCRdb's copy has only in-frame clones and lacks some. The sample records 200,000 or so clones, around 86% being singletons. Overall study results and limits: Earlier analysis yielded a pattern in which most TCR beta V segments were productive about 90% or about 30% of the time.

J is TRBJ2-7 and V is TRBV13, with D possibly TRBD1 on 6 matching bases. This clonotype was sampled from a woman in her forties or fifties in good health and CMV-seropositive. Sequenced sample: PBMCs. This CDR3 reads CASSTPRGSSEQYF. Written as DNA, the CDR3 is TGTGCCAGCAGCACACCCAGGGGTTCCTCCGAGCAGTACTTC. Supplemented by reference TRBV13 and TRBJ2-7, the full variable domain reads AAGVIQSPRHLIKEKRETATLKCYPIPRHDTVYWYQQGPGQDPQFLISFYEKMQSDKGSIPDRFSAQQFSDYHSELNMSSLELGDSALYFCASSTPRGSSEQYFGPGTRLTVT.